The subject of this entry is one TCR beta chain. CDR3 length: 14 residues. The germline gives CDR1 SGHKS, CDR2 YYEKEE (reference sequence). After removal of 2 bases from V and 10 bases from J, the junction contained 9 bases not matched to a gene. The sample belongs to a study of shared clonotypes between healthy human individuals. Sequencing used immunoSEQ multiplex PCR; TCRdb keeps in-frame clones, though not all of them. This sample yields approximately 2,300,000 clones, of which 92% are seen a single time; about 0.36% belongs to the top ten. The specimen sequenced was naive CD4+ T cells from PBMCs. Subset in this sample: CD45RA+ positively selected. The chain employs TRBV5-5 and TRBJ2-1, with 7 bases that match TRBD1. This TCR came from a man between 18 and 29 years old in good health. Some clones in this sample may be carry-over from other donors' samples. The CDR3 nucleotides are TGTGCCAGCAGCTTACAGGGGACCGAGGGGGAGCAGTTCTTC. Its translation is CASSLQGTEGEQFF.